These 15 T cell receptor beta chains originate from one sample sequenced in a study of blood T cell repertoires in COVID-19. Clones were sequenced by immunoSEQ multiplex PCR, and TCRdb holds only the in-frame ones, with some missing. The repertoire holds 250,000 to 350,000 clones, with roughly 90% as singletons. The sequenced material came from peripheral blood. These TCRs come from a woman aged 30 to 39 with COVID-19, enrolled during active disease.

The chain combines TRBV5-1 with TRBJ1-6; D is uncertain. The CDR3 spans 14 residues. Per germline, CDR1 SGHRS and CDR2 YFSETQ. V was shortened by 4 bases and J by 4 bases, with 9 bases between the two germline ends. Written as DNA, the CDR3 is TGCGCCAGCAGCCCGACAAGATATAATTCACCCCTCCACTTT. This encodes CASSPTRYNSPLHF. Full variable domain (missing parts from reference TRBV5-1 and TRBJ1-6): KAGVTQTPRYLIKTRGQQVTLSCSPISGHRSVSWYQQTPGQGLQFLFEYFSETQRNKGNFPGRFSGRQFSNSRSEMNVSTLELGDSALYLCASSPTRYNSPLHFGNGTRLTVT.

The chain recombines TRBV12-3 or TRBV12-4 with TRBJ1-3; D gene uncertain. The CDR3 is made up of 13 amino acids. V lost 4 bases and J lost 4, with 8 bases in between. CDR3 sequence (DNA): TGTGCCAGCAGTTCCCCTCCCGGAAACACCATATATTTT. Translated: CASSSPPGNTIYF.

V gene TRBV9 combines with J gene TRBJ2-3; 7 bases agree with TRBD1. V lost 0 bases and J lost 11; bases outside the gene matches: 6. The CDR3 covers 13 residues. Germline-derived CDR1 and CDR2 are SGDLS and YYNGEE. The CDR3 spells CASSVEGAGRQYF. In DNA, the CDR3 is TGTGCCAGCAGCGTAGAGGGGGCGGGTCGGCAGTATTTT.

The V gene is TRBV29-1, the J gene TRBJ1-1; 9 positions match TRBD1. The CDR3 totals 14 residues. Germline lookup yields CDR1 SQVTM and CDR2 ANQGSEA. The V gene end was trimmed by 6 bases and the J gene end by 0 bases; junction bases not matched to a gene: 5. This CDR3 is CSVQRTGVNTEAFF. CDR3 sequence (DNA): TGCAGCGTACAAAGGACAGGGGTGAACACTGAAGCTTTCTTT.

This clone has a single count. This chain connects TRBV18 to TRBJ2-2; D possibly corresponds to TRBD1 (6 bases). The CDR3 runs 14 residues. CDR1 is KGHSH and CDR2 is LQKENI in the germline V gene. Trimming pared 6 bases from V and 6 bases from J, leaving 14 bases between. CDR3 nucleotide sequence: TGTGCCAGCTCGCTCGGCGCAGGGGCCGGGGAGCTGTTTTTT. Translation: CASSLGAGAGELFF.

The chain uses TRBV2 and TRBJ1-3; 7 bases are a match to TRBD1. CDR3 size: 13 residues. V shed 2 bases and J 12 bases; nucleotides not matched to a gene: 7. Germline V CDR1 and CDR2: SNHLY, FYNNEI. CDR3 coding DNA: TGTGCCAGCAGTGAAACTGACAGGGAAAGCATATATTTT. Protein sequence: CASSETDRESIYF.

The rearrangement uses TRBV19 and TRBJ1-1, with D possibly being TRBD1 (6 bases). This CDR3 has 14 residues. V was shortened by 6 bases and J by 6 bases, with 17 bases between the two germline ends. Per germline, CDR1 LNHDA and CDR2 SQIVND (reference sequence). The chain's CDR3 is CASRKGGGLAEAFF. The CDR3 DNA is TGTGCCAGTAGAAAAGGGGGGGGTTTGGCTGAAGCTTTCTTT.

The rearrangement uses TRBV9 and TRBJ1-2; 8 bases line up with TRBD1. This CDR3 region has 16 residues. V lost 0 bases, J lost 0 bases, and 4 bases stayed unmatched. In germline, CDR1 is SGDLS, CDR2 YYNGEE. The CDR3 DNA sequence: TGTGCCAGCAGCGTAGCCTTGGACAGGGCTAACTATGGCTACACCTTC. As protein: CASSVALDRANYGYTF. The variable domain in full, completed from reference TRBV9 and TRBJ1-2, reads DSGVTQTPKHLITATGQRVTLRCSPRSGDLSVYWYQQSLDQGLQFLIQYYNGEERAKGNILERFSAQQFPDLHSELNLSSLELGDSALYFCASSVALDRANYGYTFGSGTRLTVV.

This chain links TRBV30 with TRBJ2-1, with unresolved D. Trimming took off 0 bases at V and 10 bases at J, with 10 bases between the two ends. The CDR3 loop spans 12 amino acids. The germline V gene encodes CDR1 GTSNPN and CDR2 SVGIG (reference sequence). The CDR3 DNA reads TGTGCCTGGAGTGTAGTCCAGAGGGAGCAGTTCTTC. Its translation: CAWSVVQREQFF. The full variable domain, with the rest looked up from reference TRBV30 and TRBJ2-1, is SQTIHQWPATLVQPVGSPLSLECTVEGTSNPNLYWYRQAAGRGLQLLFYSVGIGQISSEVPQNLSASRPQDRQFILSSKKLLLSDSGFYLCAWSVVQREQFFGPGTRLTVL.

The V and J genes are TRBV4-1 and TRBJ2-1; 9 nucleotides line up with TRBD2. CDR1 and CDR2 (germline): MGHRA, YSYEKL. With V trimmed by 6 bases and J by 8 bases, 8 bases remained unmatched. The CDR3 is 14 amino acids. CDR3 sequence reads: CASRKVAGAYEQFF. Here the CDR3 DNA reads TGCGCCAGCAGAAAGGTAGCGGGAGCCTATGAGCAGTTCTTC.

CDR3 in DNA: TGTGCCAGCAGTTTGAACTTGCGGGCTGAAGCTTTCTTT. This translates into CASSLNLRAEAFF. The chain employs TRBV12-3 or TRBV12-4 and TRBJ1-1; D not resolved. This CDR3 spans 13 amino acids. Trimming took 3 bases from V and 6 from J, leaving 11 bases between them.

The gene calls are TRBV5-1 and TRBJ2-2, with a tentative D call TRBD2 (5 bases). CDR3 size: 17 residues. The germline V gene has CDR1 SGHRS and CDR2 YFSETQ. Trimming left V 0 bases short and J 1 base short, with 13 bases between. This CDR3 reads CASSLGVILENTGELFF. The DNA for the CDR3 is TGCGCCAGCAGCTTGGGGGTGATACTAGAGAACACCGGGGAGCTGTTTTTT. The variable domain in full, with the rest retrieved from reference TRBV5-1 and TRBJ2-2, is KAGVTQTPRYLIKTRGQQVTLSCSPISGHRSVSWYQQTPGQGLQFLFEYFSETQRNKGNFPGRFSGRQFSNSRSEMNVSTLELGDSALYLCASSLGVILENTGELFFGEGSRLTVL.

The J gene is TRBJ2-3, the V gene TRBV9; TRBD2 matches 14 bases. Trimming at V came to 4 bases and at J to 0 bases, leaving 7 bases not matched to a gene. Germline lookup yields CDR1 SGDLS and CDR2 YYNGEE. The length of the CDR3 is 18 residues. The CDR3 sequence is CASSSGLAGGTSTDTQYF. As DNA, the CDR3 is TGTGCCAGCAGCAGCGGACTAGCGGGAGGAACTAGCACAGATACGCAGTATTTT.

The chain joins TRBV5-6 to TRBJ2-3; 9 bases are shared with TRBD2. J gave up 0 bases and V 1 base, and 6 bases lay outside the gene matches. There are 17 residues in the CDR3. Germline assignment: CDR1 SGHDT and CDR2 YYEEEE. The CDR3 loop is CASSLRGSGGSTDTQYF. The CDR3 DNA follows: TGTGCCAGCAGCTTGAGGGGTAGCGGGGGTAGCACAGATACGCAGTATTTT.

The chain combines TRBV18 with TRBJ2-2, with 9 bases matching TRBD2. The CDR3 is 15 residues long. Losses at the gene ends were 6 bases for V and 3 bases for J; bases not matched to a gene: 5. The germline CDR1 and CDR2 sequences are KGHSH and LQKENI. The CDR3 here is CASSWTSVYTGELFF. CDR3 DNA: TGTGCCAGCTCGTGGACTAGCGTATACACCGGGGAGCTGTTTTTT.